Given below is one T cell receptor beta chain in context. This specimen comes from a study of CD8 T cells in ankylosing spondylitis. The CDR3 loop spans 15 amino acids. Between the trimmed V and J ends, which lost 0 bases and 4 bases, there was a span of 14 bases. Germline CDR1 SGDLS, CDR2 YYNGEE. TCRdb ran MiXCR on the 5' RACE reads and lists one entry per CDR3 protein. The table has about 7,900 distinct CDR3 sequences, under 4% seen once; the top ten hold more than 9%. The sequence came from a female donor with ankylosing spondylitis or in good health (not recorded which). The chain is built from TRBV9 and TRBJ2-7; D is uncertain. The source material was blood, either unsorted or a sorted T cell fraction (not recorded which). The CDR3 sequence: CASSVAVGNGYEQYF. CDR3 DNA sequence: TGTGCCAGCAGCGTAGCGGTAGGGAACGGATACGAGCAGTACTTC. The whole variable domain, remainder taken from reference TRBV9 and TRBJ2-7, is DSGVTQTPKHLITATGQRVTLRCSPRSGDLSVYWYQQSLDQGLQFLIQYYNGEERAKGNILERFSAQQFPDLHSELNLSSLELGDSALYFCASSVAVGNGYEQYFGPGTRLTVT.